This is a list of T cell receptor beta chains from one sample in a study of metastatic and nonmetastatic thyroid tumors. Using MiXCR, TCRdb re-called clones from the PCR reads. The sample has under 45,000 clones; approximately 34% are singletons. Source material: tumor tissue. All receptors come from a female donor with papillary thyroid cancer or a benign thyroid nodule (not recorded which). Some clones in this sample may be carry-over from other donors' samples. Each CDR3 is given with its conserved first and last residue.

V gene,CDR3 protein
TRBV5-1,CASSLGTSVRNEQFF
TRBV6-4,CASSGTGGSGANVLTF
TRBV6-6,CASSYRLALSYNEQFF
TRBV19,CASRPRDRGRLDTEAFF
TRBV6-1,CASSSRVSGTGELFF
TRBV7-2,CASSFYEFGELFF
TRBV28,CASSPQQYRVSYEQYF
TRBV20-1,CSARDLLTGGNQPQHF
TRBV11-2,CASSLWSNRVDSPLHF
TRBV12-3/TRBV12-4,CASSLRTTANTEAFF
TRBV7-9,CASSLGGAHHGYTF
TRBV9,CASSAVQSGSRELFF
TRBV6-4,CASIDLNWKCYEQYF
TRBV7-3,CASSKSGQTTEQYF
TRBV28,CASSSTGQLSYEQYF
TRBV5-1,CASSPGTSGGFHFF
TRBV24-1,CATSEIYTGELFF
TRBV7-3,CASSLTLSGSADTQYF
TRBV6-2/TRBV6-3,CASSGDYRNVDEQFF
TRBV11-2,CASSIPGQGAGEQYF
TRBV19,CASREAGGPYMRNQPQHF
TRBV18,CASSPTSGNTIYF
TRBV28,CASSLTSSGRAVEQFF
TRBV28,CASSTNGALGVQYGYTF
TRBV12-3/TRBV12-4,CASSLGLGGYGYTF
TRBV30,CAWSVGQLFYTF
TRBV11-2,CASSLVTGLSYNEQFF
TRBV19,CASSGSNQPQHF
TRBV12-3/TRBV12-4,CASSSVNEKLFF
TRBV6-2/TRBV6-3,CASTHTYSSTGMASNYGYTF
TRBV2,CASSGTPTGELFF
TRBV27,CASSLSESGSDNEQFF
TRBV27,CASSLNIAALYNEQFF
TRBV24-1,CATTGRHYEQYF
TRBV20-1,CSATSAGNSPLHF
TRBV2,CASVKQGASTEAFF
TRBV5-8,CASSFPRHRSKYEKLFF
TRBV11-2,CASSLSVAERANEQFF
TRBV20-1,CSATDREVYSNQPQHF
TRBV13,CASHPARTSGTYNEQFF
TRBV10-3,CAINVDGQDTDTQYF
TRBV2,CASSWTSGGGETQYF
TRBV2,CASSLLAGALGELFF
TRBV12-3/TRBV12-4,CASSLRGTGANVLTF
TRBV6-1,CASTRHLGETQYF
TRBV28,CASSWGPSYNEQFF
TRBV4-1,CASSQDLNFDYGYTF
TRBV28,CASSLSVQGSYEQYF
TRBV6-9,CASSYGDSGANVLTF
TRBV6-2/TRBV6-3,CASSSGRYEQYF
TRBV12-5,CASETGVNEQFF
TRBV18,CASSDAPDNEQFF
TRBV19,CASRNDRGPGGYTF
TRBV19,CASKLDSISNQPQHF